The entry below describes one TCR beta chain. This entry comes from a study of blood T cell repertoires in COVID-19. Authors' methods: Researchers report that nucleated cell counts were estimated from reference gene primer amplification. The repertoire was sequenced with immunoSEQ multiplex PCR; TCRdb's copy has only in-frame clones and lacks some. The V and J calls and clone size were taken over from that table, and D and trimming were inferred from the DNA. The sample records about 81,000 clones, 70% to 90% being singletons. The trim removed 5 bases at V and 5 bases at J, leaving 5 bases unmatched. The germline V gene has CDR1 PRHDT and CDR2 FYEKMQ (reference sequence). The CDR3 length is 14 residues.

The specimen was peripheral blood. This TCR derives from a woman in her seventies with acute or convalescent COVID-19. The gene calls are TRBV13 and TRBJ1-3; TRBD1 matches 8 bases. The CDR3 here is CASSARQGRNTIYF. In DNA, the CDR3 is TGTGCCAGCAGCGCGCGACAGGGGAGAAACACCATATATTTT.